Presented here are 8 T cell receptor beta chains from one specimen sequenced in a study of T cells in tuberculosis (dated by TCRdb to the late 2010s). Libraries came from the immunoSEQ multiplex PCR assay. TCRdb's version of the immuneACCESS table is confined to in-frame rearrangements and falls short of the full clone set. An unresolved V gene accounts for under half of the shortfall where checked; the remainder is of unknown origin. The sample table shows approximately 88,000 clones, and approximately 91% are seen once. Around 1.8% of the sample belongs to the ten largest clones. PBMC were thawed, rested overnight, stained with GMM-loaded CD1B tetramer, a Live/Dead dye and anti-CD3, and then sorted on a FACS Aria II. C32 glucose monomycolate purified from Rhodococcus equi was loaded onto CD1B tetramers. The specimen was CD1b-GMM tetramer-negative cells sorted from PBMCs. The cell subset or site label, read with the paper, signifies: T cells not binding CD1B-GMM tetramer, sorted from same donor. Source of these receptors: an adult woman with latent tuberculosis.

This clone was seen only once. The rearrangement joins TRBV29-1 to TRBJ1-4, with 11 positions matching TRBD1. J was trimmed by 4 bases and V by 1 base; bases with no gene match: 5. Germline V gives CDR1 SQVTM, CDR2 ANQGSEA. The CDR3 contains 16 residues. CDR3 sequence: CSVEGTGGTINEKLFF. The CDR3 nucleotides are TGCAGCGTTGAAGGGACAGGGGGCACAATTAATGAAAAACTGTTTTTT.

V usage is TRBV28 and J usage is TRBJ2-5; 12 positions agree with TRBD2. The J segment lost 2 bases and the V segment lost 3 bases, leaving 1 base of the junction unmatched. The CDR3 consists of 15 residues. Germline lookup yields CDR1 MDHEN and CDR2 SYDVKM. CDR3 in amino acids: CASSFLAGGQETQYF. In DNA form, the CDR3 reads TGTGCCAGCAGTTTCCTAGCGGGGGGGCAAGAGACCCAGTACTTC.

The chain couples TRBV6-5 to TRBJ1-6; no definite D call. This CDR3 has 13 residues. Germline loops: CDR1 MNHEY, CDR2 SVGAGI. V was trimmed by 11 bases and J by 0 bases, leaving 8 bases between them. The CDR3 region has the DNA TGTGCCGGAGGGTCCTCCTATAATTCACCCCTCCACTTT. Translating it yields CAGGSSYNSPLHF.

The chain recombines TRBV9 with TRBJ1-5, with TRBD1 identical over 8 bases. This CDR3 is 14 amino acids long. Germline V gene data show CDR1 as SGDLS and CDR2 as YYNGEE. Trimming took 3 bases from V and 4 from J; bases not matched to a gene: 3. CDR3 in amino acids: CASSAWDRNQPQHF. The DNA for the CDR3 is TGTGCCAGCAGCGCGTGGGACAGGAATCAGCCCCAGCATTTT. The full variable domain, completed using reference TRBV9 and TRBJ1-5, is DSGVTQTPKHLITATGQRVTLRCSPRSGDLSVYWYQQSLDQGLQFLIQYYNGEERAKGNILERFSAQQFPDLHSELNLSSLELGDSALYFCASSAWDRNQPQHFGDGTRLSIL.

This chain joins TRBV2 and TRBJ1-5; 8 nucleotides agree with TRBD1. Germline CDR1 reads SNHLY; CDR2 reads FYNNEI. Trimming at V came to 7 bases and at J to 4 bases, leaving 0 bases not matched to a gene. CDR3 length equals 12 residues. The chain's CDR3 is CASNRGNQPQHF. For the CDR3, the DNA is TGTGCCAGCAACAGGGGGAATCAGCCCCAGCATTTT.

The chain uses TRBV28 and TRBJ1-2; TRBD1 is a possible D gene (6 bases). The germline gives CDR1 MDHEN, CDR2 SYDVKM. The V and J ends lost 4 bases and 1 base respectively, with 13 bases between them. CDR3 length: 15 residues. The CDR3 region has the DNA TGTGCCAGCAGTTCGATCCAGGGGAATAACTATGGCTACACCTTC. Encoded protein: CASSSIQGNNYGYTF.

The DNA for the CDR3 is TGCGCCAGCAGCTTGGAGGGAGCTAGCGGGGGGTACAATGAGCAGTTCTTC. This sequence encodes CASSLEGASGGYNEQFF. This chain connects TRBV5-1 to TRBJ2-1; 11 bases fit TRBD2. With 0 bases clipped from V and 4 bases from J, the junction kept 6 bases outside the gene matches. Germline V gene lookup returns CDR1 SGHRS and CDR2 YFSETQ. The CDR3 runs 17 residues.

The rearrangement joins TRBV30 to TRBJ2-7; D might be TRBD2 (6 bases). Trimming left V 8 bases short and J 4 bases short, with 21 bases between. The CDR3 covers 14 residues. Germline values: CDR1 GTSNPN, CDR2 SVGIG (reference sequence). The CDR3 sequence: CAGGSPGLHYEQYF. As DNA, the CDR3 is TGTGCCGGGGGGTCCCCAGGTCTTCATTACGAGCAGTACTTC.